What follows are 3 T cell receptor beta chains derived from one specimen sequenced in a study of beta chain features in type 1 diabetes. Study-wide results and caveats: Among all four CD4+ subsets, Type 1 diabetes patients had TCRB CDR3s that were moderately but significantly shorter.

Expressed TCRB transcripts were sequenced because the isolated RNA had all been reverse transcribed beforehand. Profiling relied on immunoSEQ multiplex PCR, and the TCRdb table lists in-frame clones only, not all of them. The repertoire holds 300,000 or so clones, around 15% seen once, with 0.015% to 0.02% in the top ten. Their cognate antigens are unknown. The material sequenced was naive CD4+ T cells from blood. The receptors originated from a man aged 25-45 years with type 1 diabetes.

V is TRBV6-5 and J is TRBJ1-2, with 10 bases that match TRBD1. This CDR3 is built from 13 residues. The germline gives CDR1 MNHEY, CDR2 SVGAGI. Trimming removed 10 bases from V and 3 bases from J; junction bases left unmatched: 5. This chain's CDR3 is CATRQGADYGYTF. CDR3 nucleotide sequence: TGTGCCACTCGACAGGGGGCCGACTATGGCTACACCTTC.

This clone occurred a few times. V usage is TRBV4-1 and J usage is TRBJ2-3, with D perhaps TRBD2 (5 bases). V was pared by 8 bases and J by 2 bases, with 11 bases between. The CDR3 runs 13 residues. Germline assignment: CDR1 MGHRA and CDR2 YSYEKL. CDR3 sequence (DNA): TGCGCCAGCGGCCTGAGGGCCACAGATACGCAGTATTTT. Translated, it gives CASGLRATDTQYF.

V gene TRBV18 combines with J gene TRBJ1-2; D gene uncertain. The CDR3 extends over 13 amino acids. Germline assignment: CDR1 KGHSH and CDR2 LQKENI. Trimming removed 2 bases at V and 4 bases at J, with 8 bases between. The CDR3 loop reads CASSPDESYGYTF. CDR3 in DNA: TGTGCCAGCTCACCAGATGAGTCCTATGGCTACACCTTC.